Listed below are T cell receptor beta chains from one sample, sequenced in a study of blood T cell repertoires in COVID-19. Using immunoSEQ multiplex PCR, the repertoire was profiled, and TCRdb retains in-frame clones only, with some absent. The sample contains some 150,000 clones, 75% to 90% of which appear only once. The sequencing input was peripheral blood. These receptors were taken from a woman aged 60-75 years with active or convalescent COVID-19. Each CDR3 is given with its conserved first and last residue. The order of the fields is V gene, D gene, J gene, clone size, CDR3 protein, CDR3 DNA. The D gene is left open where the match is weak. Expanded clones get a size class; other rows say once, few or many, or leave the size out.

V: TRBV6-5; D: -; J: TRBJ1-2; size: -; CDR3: CASSYQGWDGYTF; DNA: TGTGCCAGCAGTTACCAGGGATGGGATGGCTACACCTTC
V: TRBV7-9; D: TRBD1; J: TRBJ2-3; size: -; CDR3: CASSLAGQGAFTDTQYF; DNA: TGTGCCAGCAGCTTAGCGGGGCAGGGGGCGTTCACAGATACGCAGTATTTT
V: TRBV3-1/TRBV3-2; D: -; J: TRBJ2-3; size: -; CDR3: CASSQNSGATDTQYF; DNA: TGTGCCAGCAGCCAAAACAGCGGTGCCACAGATACGCAGTATTTT
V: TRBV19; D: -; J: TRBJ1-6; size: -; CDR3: CASSINGQSNSPLHF; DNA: TGTGCCAGTAGTATAAATGGACAGAGTAATTCACCCCTCCACTTT
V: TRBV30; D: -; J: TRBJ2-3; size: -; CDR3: CAWSVSPQGITDTQYF; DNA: TGTGCCTGGAGTGTATCCCCGCAGGGAATTACAGATACGCAGTATTTT
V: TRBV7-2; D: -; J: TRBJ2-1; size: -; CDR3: CASTGIRSYNEQFF; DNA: TGTGCCAGCACGGGGATCAGGTCCTACAATGAGCAGTTCTTC
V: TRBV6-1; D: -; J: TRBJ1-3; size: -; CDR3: CASSAHLLTESSGNTIYF; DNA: TGTGCCAGCAGTGCCCACCTATTGACAGAGAGTTCTGGAAACACCATATATTTT
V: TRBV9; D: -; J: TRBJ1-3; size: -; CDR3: CASSVASRSDTIYF; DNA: TGTGCCAGCAGCGTAGCTAGCAGGTCGGACACCATATATTTT
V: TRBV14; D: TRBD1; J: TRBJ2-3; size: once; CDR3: CASSQESFRGRTSTDTQYF; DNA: TGTGCCAGCAGCCAAGAATCTTTCAGGGGGCGGACTAGCACAGATACGCAGTATTTT
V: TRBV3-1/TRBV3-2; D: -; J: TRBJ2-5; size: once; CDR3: CASSQRGTQETQYF; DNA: TGTGCCAGCAGCCAACGAGGGACTCAAGAGACCCAGTACTTC
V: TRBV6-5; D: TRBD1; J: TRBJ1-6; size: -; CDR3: CASSSPGTGESPLHF; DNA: TGTGCCAGCAGCAGTCCCGGGACAGGGGAGTCACCCCTCCACTTT
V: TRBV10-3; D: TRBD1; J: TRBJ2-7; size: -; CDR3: CATEGQDTYEQYF; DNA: TGTGCCACCGAGGGACAGGACACCTACGAGCAGTACTTC
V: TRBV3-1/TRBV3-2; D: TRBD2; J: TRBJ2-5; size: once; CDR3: CASSQEIAGGVLGTQYF; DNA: TGTGCCAGCAGCCAAGAAATAGCGGGGGGTGTCTTAGGGACCCAGTACTTC
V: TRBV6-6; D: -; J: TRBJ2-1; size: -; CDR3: CASSFGTPTYNEQFF; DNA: TGTGCCAGCAGTTTCGGGACACCTACTTACAATGAGCAGTTCTTC
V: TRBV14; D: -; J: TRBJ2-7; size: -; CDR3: CASSPNRASEQYF; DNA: TGTGCCAGCAGCCCTAACAGGGCTAGCGAGCAGTACTTC
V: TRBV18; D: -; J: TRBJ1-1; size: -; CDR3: CASSSYPGIRVSNTEAFF; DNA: TGTGCCAGCTCATCTTACCCCGGTATCCGGGTTTCGAACACTGAAGCTTTCTTT
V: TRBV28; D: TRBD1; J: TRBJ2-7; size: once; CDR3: CASSSGQSSYEQYF; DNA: TGTGCCAGCAGTTCGGGACAGAGCTCCTACGAGCAGTACTTC
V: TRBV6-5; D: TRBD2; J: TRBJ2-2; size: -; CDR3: CASSRSGGRELFF; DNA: TGTGCCAGCAGTCGCTCGGGAGGGAGGGAGCTGTTTTTT
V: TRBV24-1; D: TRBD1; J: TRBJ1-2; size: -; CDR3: CATSDGQGLGGYTF; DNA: TGTGCCACCAGTGATGGACAGGGTTTAGGAGGCTACACCTTC
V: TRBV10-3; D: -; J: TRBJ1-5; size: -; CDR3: CAISAGGRTQPQHF; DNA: TGTGCCATCAGTGCAGGAGGGAGAACTCAGCCCCAGCATTTT
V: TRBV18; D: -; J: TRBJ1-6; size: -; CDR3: CASSPSVRGGNSPLHF; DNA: TGTGCCAGCTCACCATCAGTGAGGGGGGGTAATTCACCCCTCCACTTT
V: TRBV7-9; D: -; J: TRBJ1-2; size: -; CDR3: CASSLFEANYGYTF; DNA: TGTGCCAGCAGCTTATTTGAGGCTAACTATGGCTACACCTTC
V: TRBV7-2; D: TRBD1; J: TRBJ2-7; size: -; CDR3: CASSPRQGAFYEQYF; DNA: TGTGCCAGCAGCCCAAGACAGGGGGCCTTCTACGAGCAGTACTTC
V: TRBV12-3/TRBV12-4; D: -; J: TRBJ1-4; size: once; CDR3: CASSQTTGEKLFF; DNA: TGTGCCAGCAGTCAAACGACTGGCGAAAAACTGTTTTTT
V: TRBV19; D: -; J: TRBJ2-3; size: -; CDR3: CASSILPTSTDTQYF; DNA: TGTGCCAGTAGTATTTTACCGACAAGCACAGATACGCAGTATTTT
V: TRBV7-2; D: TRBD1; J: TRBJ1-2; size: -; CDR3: CASSSGQRVRGYTF; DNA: TGTGCCAGCAGCTCGGGACAGAGGGTGCGAGGCTACACCTTC
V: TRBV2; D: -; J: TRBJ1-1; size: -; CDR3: CASTLTVNTEAFF; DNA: TGTGCCAGCACCCTGACAGTTAACACTGAAGCTTTCTTT
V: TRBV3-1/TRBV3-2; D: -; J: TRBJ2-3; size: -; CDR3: CASSPNVWGGVTDTQYF; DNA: TGTGCCAGCAGCCCCAACGTCTGGGGGGGCGTCACAGATACGCAGTATTTT
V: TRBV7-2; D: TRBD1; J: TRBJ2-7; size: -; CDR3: CASSLAWGTVKQEEYF; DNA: TGTGCCAGCAGCTTAGCGTGGGGGACAGTTAAACAAGAGGAGTACTTC
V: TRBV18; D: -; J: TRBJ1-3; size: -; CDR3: CASSPGTSASGNTIYF; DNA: TGTGCCAGCTCACCCGGGACATCGGCCTCTGGAAACACCATATATTTT
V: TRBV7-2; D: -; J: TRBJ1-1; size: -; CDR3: CASSFTGYTEAFF; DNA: TGTGCCAGCAGCTTTACAGGGTACACTGAAGCTTTCTTT
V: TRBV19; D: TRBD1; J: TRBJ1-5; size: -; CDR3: CATSPTGGSSQPQHF; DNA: TGTGCCACCTCACCCACAGGGGGTTCGAGTCAGCCCCAGCATTTT
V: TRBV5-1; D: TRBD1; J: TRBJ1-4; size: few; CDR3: CASSFSGQGREKLFF; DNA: TGCGCCAGCAGCTTTTCGGGACAGGGTCGAGAAAAACTGTTTTTT
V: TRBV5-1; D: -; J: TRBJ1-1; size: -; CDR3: CASSFRVSGTEAFF; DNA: TGCGCCAGCAGCTTCCGGGTTTCGGGTACTGAAGCTTTCTTT
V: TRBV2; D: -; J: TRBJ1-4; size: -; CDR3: CASNFGGMREKLFF; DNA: TGTGCCAGCAATTTTGGGGGGATGCGAGAAAAACTGTTTTTT
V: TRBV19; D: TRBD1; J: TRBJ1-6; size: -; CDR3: CASSRWGQGESPLHF; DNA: TGTGCCAGTAGTAGATGGGGACAGGGAGAATCACCCCTCCACTTT
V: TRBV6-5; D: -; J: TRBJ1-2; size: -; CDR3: CAAGGVWSYTF; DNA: TGTGCCGCGGGAGGGGTCTGGAGCTACACCTTC
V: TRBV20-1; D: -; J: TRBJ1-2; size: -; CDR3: CSARDPYGYTF; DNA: TGCAGTGCTAGAGATCCTTATGGCTACACCTTC
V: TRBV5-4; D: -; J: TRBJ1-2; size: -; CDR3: CASTETGVNYGYTF; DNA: TGTGCCAGCACCGAGACAGGAGTTAACTATGGCTACACCTTC
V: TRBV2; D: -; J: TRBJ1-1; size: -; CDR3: CAKRQDEAFF; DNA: TGTGCCAAACGACAGGATGAAGCTTTCTTT
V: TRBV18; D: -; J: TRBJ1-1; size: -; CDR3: CASSPRSGITEAFF; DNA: TGTGCCAGCTCACCACGATCAGGGATCACTGAAGCTTTCTTT